This record concerns one T cell receptor beta chain sequence. Its specificity is not known. Germline CDR1 and CDR2: SGHAT and FQNNGV. Trimming took 5 bases from V and 1 from J; bases not matched to a gene: 8. The CDR3 has 16 residues. The PCR had 60 Vbeta and 13 Jbeta primers. Generated by immunoSEQ multiplex PCR, the TCRdb table keeps only in-frame clones and is missing some. Of about 70,000 clones in the sample, 80% to 90% were seen once. The sample comes from a study of cytomegalovirus exposure and HLA in healthy donors. Study-wide points: From TCR beta sequences, most subjects' HLA-A and HLA-B alleles were reportedly predicted accurately.

V and J are TRBV11-2 and TRBJ2-5, with 9 positions matching TRBD2. The sequenced sample consisted of PBMCs. The origin of this receptor is a woman in her thirties in good health and CMV-seronegative. CDR3 region: CASSPGLAGSQETQYF. CDR3 nucleotide sequence: TGTGCCAGCAGCCCCGGGCTAGCGGGATCCCAAGAGACCCAGTACTTC.